The clone carrying this T cell receptor beta chain turned up a few times. Its antigen is undetermined. The data were obtained in a study of early T cells in non-severe SARS-CoV-2 infection. Study summary: The input, bulk RNA from unsorted whole blood, was sequenced, and chains were unpaired.

General study points: Sequences matched to VDJdb favored anti-spike CD8 responses, while private and CD4 specificities were missed.

V gave up 3 bases and J gave up 0 bases; unmatched junction bases: 4. The CDR3 runs 16 residues. Germline CDR1 MRHNA, CDR2 SNTAGT. Individual cDNA molecules each received unique molecular identifiers attached to them. TCRdb itself ran the 5' RACE reads through MiXCR, one entry per CDR3 protein. Of about 81,000 distinct CDR3 sequences in the sample, more than 5% were seen once. Material: whole blood. The sequence was obtained from an adult who was a healthcare worker with PCR-confirmed SARS-CoV-2 infection or an uninfected control (not recorded which). The rearrangement uses TRBV6-4 and TRBJ2-2; 7 bases line up with TRBD1. The CDR3 sequence: CASSERQGTNTGELFF. CDR3 bases: TGTGCCAGCAGTGAGAGACAGGGTACGAACACCGGGGAGCTGTTTTTT.